The present T cell receptor beta chain was sequenced within a study of cytomegalovirus exposure and HLA in healthy donors. The CDR3 covers 16 residues. Germline-derived CDR1 and CDR2 are SGHVS and FQNEAQ. Germline trimming cut 0 bases from V and 0 bases from J; bases unmatched to any gene: 5. Produced via immunoSEQ multiplex PCR; TCRdb's table is partial and in-frame only. The sample carries around 94,000 clones, roughly 95% recorded once. The chain uses TRBV7-8 and TRBJ2-7; TRBD1 matches at 7 bases. The origin of this receptor is a woman between 18 and 29 years old in good health and CMV-seronegative. The sequenced sample was PBMCs. The CDR3: CASSLAGQVISYEQYF. Here the CDR3 DNA reads TGTGCCAGCAGCTTAGCCGGACAGGTTATCTCCTACGAGCAGTACTTC. The full variable domain, in which reference TRBV7-8 and TRBJ2-7 provide the parts outside the CDR3, is GAGVSQSPRYKVAKRGQDVALRCDPISGHVSLFWYQQALGQGPEFLTYFQNEAQLDKSGLPSDRFFAERPEGSVSTLKIQRTQQEDSAVYLCASSLAGQVISYEQYFGPGTRLTVT.